The clone carrying this T cell receptor (beta chain) was seen repeatedly, ten times or more. CDR1 is LGHNA and CDR2 is YNFKEQ in the germline V gene. CDR3 length equals 14 residues. V was trimmed by 3 bases and J by 6 bases, leaving 11 bases between them. This sample was included in a study of T-cell reconstitution after alpha-beta-depleted transplantation in children. The TCRbeta library was prepared with unique molecular identifiers. MiXCR, applied by TCRdb to the PCR reads, yields one record per CDR3 protein. The table has around 700,000 distinct CDR3 sequences, about 12% seen once; the top ten hold around 0.79%.

The sample in question was PBMCs, obtained before TCRalphabeta/CD19-depleted stem cell transplant. This chain links TRBV4-2 with TRBJ2-2; D uncertain. The origin of this receptor is a girl between 2 and 10 years old with congenital amegakaryocytic thrombocytopenia, due to receive a stem cell transplant. CDR3 bases: TGTGCCAGCAGCCAGTTCCTAGGCGCCGGGGAGCTGTTTTTT. It yields the protein CASSQFLGAGELFF.